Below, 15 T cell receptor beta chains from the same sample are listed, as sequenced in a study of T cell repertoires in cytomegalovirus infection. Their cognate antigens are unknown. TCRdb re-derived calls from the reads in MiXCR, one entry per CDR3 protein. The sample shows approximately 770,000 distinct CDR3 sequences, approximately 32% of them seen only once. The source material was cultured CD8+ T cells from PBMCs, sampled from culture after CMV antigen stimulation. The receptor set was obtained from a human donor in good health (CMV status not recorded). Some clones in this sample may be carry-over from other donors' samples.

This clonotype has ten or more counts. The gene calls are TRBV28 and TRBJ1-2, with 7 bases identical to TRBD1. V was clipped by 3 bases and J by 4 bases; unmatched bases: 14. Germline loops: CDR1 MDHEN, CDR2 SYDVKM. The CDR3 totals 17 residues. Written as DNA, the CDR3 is TGTGCCAGCAGTTTCACGGGGTACAGGGGAGGCGGCTATGGCTACACCTTC. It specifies CASSFTGYRGGGYGYTF.

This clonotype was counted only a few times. CDR3: CASSQDGVYMNTEAFF. In DNA form, the CDR3 reads TGCGCCAGCAGCCAAGATGGGGTTTACATGAACACTGAAGCTTTCTTT. The chain joins TRBV4-3 to TRBJ1-1; no reliable D call. Trimming shortened V by 0 bases and J by 0 bases, and 11 bases separated the two germline ends. Germline CDR1 LGHNA, CDR2 YSLEER. CDR3 length: 16 residues.

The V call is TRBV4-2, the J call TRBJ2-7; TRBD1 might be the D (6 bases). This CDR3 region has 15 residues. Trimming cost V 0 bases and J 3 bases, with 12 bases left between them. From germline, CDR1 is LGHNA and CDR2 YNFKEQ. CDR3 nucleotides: TGTGCCAGCAGCCAAGAAGCGGACAGCCTCTACGAGCAGTACGTC. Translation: CASSQEADSLYEQYV.

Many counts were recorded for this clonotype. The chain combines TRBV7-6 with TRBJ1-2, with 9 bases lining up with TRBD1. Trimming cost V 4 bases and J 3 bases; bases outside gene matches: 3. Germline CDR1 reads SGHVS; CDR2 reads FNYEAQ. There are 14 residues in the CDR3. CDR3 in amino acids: CASSWGQGDYGYTF. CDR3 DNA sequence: TGTGCCAGCAGCTGGGGACAGGGAGACTATGGCTACACCTTC.

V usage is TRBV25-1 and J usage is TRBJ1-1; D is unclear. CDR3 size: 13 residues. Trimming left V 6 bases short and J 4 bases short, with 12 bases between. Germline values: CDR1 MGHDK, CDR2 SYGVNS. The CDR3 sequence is CASSDLWGTEAFF. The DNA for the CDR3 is TGTGCCAGCAGCGATTTATGGGGCACTGAAGCTTTCTTT. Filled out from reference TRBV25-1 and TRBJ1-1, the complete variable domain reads EADIYQTPRYLVIGTGKKITLECSQTMGHDKMYWYQQDPGMELHLIHYSYGVNSTEKGDLSSESTVSRIRTEHFPLTLESARPSHTSQYLCASSDLWGTEAFFGQGTRLTVV.

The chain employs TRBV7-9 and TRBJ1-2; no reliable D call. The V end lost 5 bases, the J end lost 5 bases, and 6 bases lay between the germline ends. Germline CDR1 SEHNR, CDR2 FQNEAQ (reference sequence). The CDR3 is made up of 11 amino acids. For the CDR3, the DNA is TGTGCCAGCAGCGAAGAGTATGGCTACACCTTC. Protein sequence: CASSEEYGYTF.

CDR3 in DNA: TGTGCCAGTAGTATAGCTGGAATCCTCTTCCACACTGAAGCTTTCTTT. Translation gives CASSIAGILFHTEAFF. V is TRBV19 and J is TRBJ1-1; D is ambiguous. Germline CDR1 is LNHDA and CDR2 is SQIVND (reference sequence). Trimming removed 1 base at V and 3 bases at J, with 15 bases between. The CDR3 covers 16 residues.

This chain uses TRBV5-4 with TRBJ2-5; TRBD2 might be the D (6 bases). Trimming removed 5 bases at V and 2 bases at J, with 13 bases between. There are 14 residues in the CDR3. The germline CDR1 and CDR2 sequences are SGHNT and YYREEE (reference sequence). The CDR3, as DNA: TGTGCCAGCAGGACGAAGACTAGTCAAGAGACCCAGTACTTC. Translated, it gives CASRTKTSQETQYF.

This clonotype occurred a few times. The CDR3 DNA is TGTGCCAGCAGCTCAAGACAGGGATACTACAATGAGCAGTTCTTC. Translated, it gives CASSSRQGYYNEQFF. The chain couples TRBV11-3 to TRBJ2-1, with TRBD1 matching 7 bases. Germline V CDR1 and CDR2: SGHNT, YENEEA. The CDR3 spans 15 residues. After removal of 4 bases from V and 3 bases from J, the junction contained 6 bases not matched to a gene.

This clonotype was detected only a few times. The CDR3 DNA is TGTGCCAGCAGCAAAGAACAGGGGGCGGATACGCAGTATTTT. This gives the protein CASSKEQGADTQYF. The rearrangement joins TRBV7-3 to TRBJ2-3, with 9 bases matching TRBD1. CDR3 length: 14 amino acids. Looked up from germline, CDR1 is SGHTA and CDR2 is FQGTGA. Trimming at V came to 5 bases and at J to 6 bases, leaving 6 bases not matched to a gene.

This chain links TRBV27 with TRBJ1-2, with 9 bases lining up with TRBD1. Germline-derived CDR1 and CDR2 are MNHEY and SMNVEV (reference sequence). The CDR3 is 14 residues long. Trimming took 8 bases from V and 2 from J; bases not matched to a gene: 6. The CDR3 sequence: CASGPGQGNYGYTF. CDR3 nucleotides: TGTGCCAGCGGCCCTGGACAGGGGAACTATGGCTACACCTTC.

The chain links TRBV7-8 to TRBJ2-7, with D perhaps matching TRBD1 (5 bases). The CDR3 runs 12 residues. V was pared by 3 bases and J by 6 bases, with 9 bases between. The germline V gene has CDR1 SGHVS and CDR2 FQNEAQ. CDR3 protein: CASSLKGAEQYV. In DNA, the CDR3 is TGTGCCAGCAGCTTGAAAGGGGCCGAGCAGTACGTC.

CDR3 loop: CATPGQGRAQYF. CDR3 DNA: TGTGCCACCCCCGGACAGGGCCGGGCCCAGTACTTC. V is TRBV24-1 and J is TRBJ2-5; 8 nucleotides agree with TRBD1. Germline V CDR1 and CDR2: KGHDR, SFDVKD. This CDR3 has 12 amino acids. Losses at the gene ends were 9 bases for V and 9 bases for J; bases not matched to a gene: 8.

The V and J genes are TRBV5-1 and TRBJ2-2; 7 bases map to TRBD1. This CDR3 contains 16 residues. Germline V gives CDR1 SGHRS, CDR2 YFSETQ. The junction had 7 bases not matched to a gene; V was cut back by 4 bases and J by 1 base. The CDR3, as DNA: TGCGCCAGCAGCGCCAGACAGGGCGTGAACACCGGGGAGCTGTTTTTT. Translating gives CASSARQGVNTGELFF.

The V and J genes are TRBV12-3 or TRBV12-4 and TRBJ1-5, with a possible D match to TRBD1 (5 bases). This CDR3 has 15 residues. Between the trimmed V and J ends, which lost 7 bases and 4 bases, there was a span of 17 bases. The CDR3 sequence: CASTISGTENQPQHF. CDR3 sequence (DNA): TGTGCCAGCACCATAAGCGGGACGGAAAATCAGCCCCAGCATTTT.